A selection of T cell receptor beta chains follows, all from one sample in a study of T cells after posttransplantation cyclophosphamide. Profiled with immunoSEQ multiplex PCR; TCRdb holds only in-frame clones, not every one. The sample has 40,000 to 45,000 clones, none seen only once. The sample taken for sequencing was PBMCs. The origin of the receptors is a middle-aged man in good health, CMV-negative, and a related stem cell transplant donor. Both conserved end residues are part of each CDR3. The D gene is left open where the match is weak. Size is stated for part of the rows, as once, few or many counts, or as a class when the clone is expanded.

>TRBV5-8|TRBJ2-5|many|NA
TGTGCCAGCAGCCATAGACCGGGAACCCGGGGAGAGACCCAGTACTTC
CASSHRPGTRGETQYF
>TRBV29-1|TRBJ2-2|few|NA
TGCAGCGTTGTAAGACCAGGCGCCGGGGAGCTGTTTTTT
CSVVRPGAGELFF
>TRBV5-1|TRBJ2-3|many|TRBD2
TGCGCCAGCAGCTTGAACAGCGGGAGATCAGATACGCAGTATTTT
CASSLNSGRSDTQYF
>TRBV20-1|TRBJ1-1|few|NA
TGCAGTGCCCAGGGGACCACTGAAGCTTTCTTT
CSAQGTTEAFF
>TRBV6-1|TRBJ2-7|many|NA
TGTGCCAGCAGTGAAACCCTAGGGAGCTACGAGCAGTACTTC
CASSETLGSYEQYF
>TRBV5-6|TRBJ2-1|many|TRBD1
TGTGCCAGCAGCTTGTTGACAGGGGGCAATGAGCAGTTCTTC
CASSLLTGGNEQFF
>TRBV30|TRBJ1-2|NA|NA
TGTGCCCTCCCCTACGGGACAAATTATGGCTACACCTTC
CALPYGTNYGYTF
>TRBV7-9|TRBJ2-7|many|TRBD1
TGTGCCAGCAGCTTAGAAGGGGGACAGGCCGAGCAGTACTTC
CASSLEGGQAEQYF
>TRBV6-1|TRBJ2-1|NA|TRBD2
TGTGCCAGCAGTTCACTAGCGGGAGGGTGGAATGAGCAGTTCTTC
CASSSLAGGWNEQFF
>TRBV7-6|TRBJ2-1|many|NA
TGTGCCAGCAGCTTAAGCCACAATGAGCAGTTCTTC
CASSLSHNEQFF
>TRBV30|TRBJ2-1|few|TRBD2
TGTGCCTGGAGTCTCGATCTAGCGGGAGTTATATATGAGCAGTTCTTC
CAWSLDLAGVIYEQFF
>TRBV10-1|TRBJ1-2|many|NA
TGCGCCAGCAGTGAGTCGATGGGCAGAACCTATGGCTACACCTTC
CASSESMGRTYGYTF
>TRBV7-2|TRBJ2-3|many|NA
TGTGCCAGCAGTACTCCGGGGGCAGATACGCAGTATTTT
CASSTPGADTQYF
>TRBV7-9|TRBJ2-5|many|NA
TGTGCCAGCAGCTTAACTGTTCAAGGGGCGAAGACCCAGTACTTC
CASSLTVQGAKTQYF
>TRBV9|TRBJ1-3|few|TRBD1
TGTGCCAGCAGCCTCGGGACAGGCGGAAACACCATATATTTT
CASSLGTGGNTIYF
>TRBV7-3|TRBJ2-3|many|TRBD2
TGTGCCAGCAGCTCGACTAGCGGTAAAGGGGCAGATACGCAGTATTTT
CASSSTSGKGADTQYF
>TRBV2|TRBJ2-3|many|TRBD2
TGTGCCAGCAGCGATAGCGGGCGCCATAATACAGATACGCAGTATTTT
CASSDSGRHNTDTQYF
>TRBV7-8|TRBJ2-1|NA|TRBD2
TGTGCCAGCAGCGGCCCTAGCGGGGGGGCAGGGGAGCAGTTCTTC
CASSGPSGGAGEQFF
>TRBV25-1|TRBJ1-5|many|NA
TGTGCCAGCAGTGAACGGAGTGGTCATCAGCCCCAGCATTTT
CASSERSGHQPQHF
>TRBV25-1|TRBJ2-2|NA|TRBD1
TGTGCCAGCACTGGGACAGGGGGCGAGGGGGAGCTGTTTTTT
CASTGTGGEGELFF
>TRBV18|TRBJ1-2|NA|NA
TGTGCCAGCTCAGAGGGACAAAGTAACTATGGCTACACCTTC
CASSEGQSNYGYTF
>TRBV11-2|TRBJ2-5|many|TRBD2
TGTGCCAGCAGCCCAAGGGCTAGCGGGAGGTTAAACCAAGAGACCCAGTACTTC
CASSPRASGRLNQETQYF
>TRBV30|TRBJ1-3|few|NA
TGTGCCTGGAGCCAAGGGAGGGGAGTTGGAAACACCATATATTTT
CAWSQGRGVGNTIYF
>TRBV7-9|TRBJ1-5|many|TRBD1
TGTGCCAGCAGCTCAGGGGGATCGAGGAATCAGCCCCAGCATTTT
CASSSGGSRNQPQHF
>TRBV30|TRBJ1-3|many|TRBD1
TGTGCTGTGGGACAGGGGGCTACTTTGAGCTCTGGAAACACCATATATTTT
CAVGQGATLSSGNTIYF
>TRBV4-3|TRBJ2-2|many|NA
TGCGCCAGCAGCCGGCGGGCCAACACCGGGGAGCTGTTTTTT
CASSRRANTGELFF
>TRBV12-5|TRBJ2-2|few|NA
TGTGCTAGTGTTATGACCGGGGAGCTGTTTTTT
CASVMTGELFF
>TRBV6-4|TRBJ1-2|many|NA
TGTGCCAGCAGTGAGACCCATGGGGGACTCTATGGCTACACCTTC
CASSETHGGLYGYTF
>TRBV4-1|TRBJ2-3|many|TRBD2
TGCGCCAGCAGCCAAGAGATAGCGGGGACTCGGGATACGCAGTATTTT
CASSQEIAGTRDTQYF
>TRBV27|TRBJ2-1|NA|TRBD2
TGTGCCAGCAGTCCACCTAGAGCGGGGGGGCCATATGAGCAGTTCTTC
CASSPPRAGGPYEQFF
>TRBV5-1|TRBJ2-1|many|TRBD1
TGCGCCAGCAGCTTACGGACAGGTTCCTACAATGAGCAGTTCTTC
CASSLRTGSYNEQFF